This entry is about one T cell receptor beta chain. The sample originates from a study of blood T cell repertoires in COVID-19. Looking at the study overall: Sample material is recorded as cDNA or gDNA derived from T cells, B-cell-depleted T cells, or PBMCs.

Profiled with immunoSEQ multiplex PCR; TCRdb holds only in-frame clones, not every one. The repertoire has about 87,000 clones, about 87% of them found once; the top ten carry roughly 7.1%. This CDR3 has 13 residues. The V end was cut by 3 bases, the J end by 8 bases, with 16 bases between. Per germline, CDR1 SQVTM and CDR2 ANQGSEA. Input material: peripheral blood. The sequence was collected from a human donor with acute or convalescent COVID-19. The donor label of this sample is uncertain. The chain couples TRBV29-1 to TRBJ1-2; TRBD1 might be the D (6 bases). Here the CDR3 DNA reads TGCAGCGTTGACCAAACAGGGTATCGAGGCTACACCTTC. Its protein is CSVDQTGYRGYTF.